This T cell receptor beta chain was profiled in a study of T-cell memory formation after mild COVID-19. TCRdb re-analysed the 5' RACE reads in MiXCR, keeping a single row per CDR3 protein. Here the sample spans roughly 480,000 distinct CDR3 sequences, around a quarter being singletons. This CDR3 contains 11 residues. Germline V gene sequence: CDR1 SQVTM, CDR2 ANQGSEA. The germline V and J ends were trimmed by 0 bases and 10 bases, with 7 bases remaining between them. The sequenced sample consisted of PBMCs or a T cell subset sorted from them (not recorded which). The chain is built from TRBV29-1 and TRBJ2-1; D not certain. The TCR originated in an adult woman who had mild COVID-19 (a few samples of this study predate the infection). Cell type and time point are not known. CDR3 protein: CSVEDLTEQFF. DNA of the CDR3: TGCAGCGTTGAAGATCTAACAGAGCAGTTCTTC.